This T cell receptor beta chain was documented in a study of T cell repertoires in cytomegalovirus infection (dated by TCRdb to about 2019). Concerning the study at large: Alongside well-studied HLA-B-restricted epitopes, the peptide stimulations were aimed at recently identified HLA-C-restricted CMV epitopes, whose presentation resists viral immunomodulation. Donor HLA type was relevant to the analysis, as public TCR beta signatures indicated carriage of CMV infection together with the matching HLA type.

General findings and caveats noted by the study authors: Cumulative frequency of public TCR beta family members discriminated carriers of CMV infection plus the relevant HLA type in this cohort and an independent 352-donor cohort. The ex vivo response was dominated by HLA-C-restricted CMV-specific TCR beta clonotypes, which also provided the single most frequent clonotype in two of eight donors.

The treatment or condition label for this specimen denotes: in vitro stimulation with specific CMV peptide epitopes to enrich CMV-specific T cells. Comments on this clonotype: Its target antigen remains unknown. No base quality information exists; no much larger clone differs at one position.

From the germline V gene, CDR1 is SQVTM and CDR2 is ANQGSEA. Cut back by 8 bases and 0 bases, the V and J ends lie 13 bases apart. Taken from cysteine to phenylalanine, the CDR3 has 13 residues. Only CDR3 DNA remains: 39 bases, in frame from the first base. The data were produced on an Illumina HiSeq 1500. TCRdb applied fastp at Q25 and MiXCR to the public reads, then kept only in-frame beta chains. Under each unique CDR3 protein, matching rows form one entry showing the most common genes and DNA. The sample has approximately 990,000 distinct CDR3 sequences on record, around 29% of them singletons. The ten biggest clones cover about an eighth of the sample.

The TCR comes from a human donor in good health (CMV status not recorded). Some clones in this sample may be carry-over from other donors' samples. Sequencing used cultured CD8+ T cells from PBMCs, obtained from culture after CMV antigen stimulation. The rearrangement joined TRBV29-1 to TRBJ1-1; perhaps TRBD1 is the D gene, with 5 bases matching. The nucleotides are TGCAGCACCTCTGGGGCCGTGAACACTGAAGCTTTCTTT. It translates as CSTSGAVNTEAFF.